A selection of T cell receptor beta chains follows, all from one sample in a study of OX40 agonist ivuxolimab in advanced cancers. TCRdb's copy holds only in-frame clones and misses some; the assay was immunoSEQ multiplex PCR. The sample lists roughly 73,000 clones, approximately 81% occurring once. Sequencing was performed on CD4+ or CD8+ T cells sorted from blood, taken in a trial of the OX40 agonist ivuxolimab. These receptors were taken from an adult with an advanced solid tumor such as melanoma, head and neck, liver or kidney cancer. Both conserved end residues are part of each CDR3. The D gene is left open where the match is weak. A row's size may be missing; if present it is once, few, many or a size class.

abundance: .; v_gene: TRBV6-5; d_gene: TRBD1; j_gene: TRBJ1-2; CDR3nt: TGTGCCAGCAGTCGACAGGGGGCGCAGAACTATGGCTACACCTTC; CDR3aa: CASSRQGAQNYGYTF
abundance: .; v_gene: TRBV4-2; d_gene: .; j_gene: TRBJ2-3; CDR3nt: TGTGCCAGCAGCCAAGTAGCGGGCACAGATACGCAGTATTTT; CDR3aa: CASSQVAGTDTQYF
abundance: once; v_gene: TRBV5-6; d_gene: .; j_gene: TRBJ1-4; CDR3nt: TGTGCCAGCAGCTTGGGGGTATCGGGCCTCAAGGAAAAACTGTTTTTT; CDR3aa: CASSLGVSGLKEKLFF
abundance: .; v_gene: TRBV5-1; d_gene: TRBD2; j_gene: TRBJ2-1; CDR3nt: TGCGCCAGCAGCCGGGGGACTAGCGGGGACCCCGTCAATGAGCAGTTCTTC; CDR3aa: CASSRGTSGDPVNEQFF
abundance: .; v_gene: TRBV27; d_gene: TRBD2; j_gene: TRBJ2-3; CDR3nt: TGTGCCAGCAGTACCCTGGGCCTTAGCGGGGACACAGATACGCAGTATTTT; CDR3aa: CASSTLGLSGDTDTQYF
abundance: few; v_gene: TRBV5-1; d_gene: TRBD1; j_gene: TRBJ1-5; CDR3nt: TGCGCCAGCTCCTTGGAGGGGGCATCCGGTCAGCCCCAGCATTTT; CDR3aa: CASSLEGASGQPQHF
abundance: .; v_gene: TRBV5-5; d_gene: .; j_gene: TRBJ2-7; CDR3nt: TGTGCCAGCAGTTCGAATGGTGGCTACGAGCAGTACTTC; CDR3aa: CASSSNGGYEQYF
abundance: .; v_gene: TRBV9; d_gene: .; j_gene: TRBJ2-2; CDR3nt: TGTGCCAGCAGCGAAAGGGTGGACGGGGAGCTGTTTTTT; CDR3aa: CASSERVDGELFF
abundance: .; v_gene: TRBV7-3; d_gene: .; j_gene: TRBJ1-4; CDR3nt: TGTGCCAGCAGCTTAAGCCCCCAGGACGTCGGGAAACTGTTTTTT; CDR3aa: CASSLSPQDVGKLFF
abundance: .; v_gene: TRBV5-1; d_gene: TRBD1; j_gene: TRBJ2-3; CDR3nt: TGCGCCAGCAGCCTAGGGACAGGCACAGATACGCAGTATTTT; CDR3aa: CASSLGTGTDTQYF